This entry lists 6 T cell receptor beta chains sequenced from one sample in a study of cytomegalovirus exposure and HLA in healthy donors. PCR employed 60 Vbeta and 13 Jbeta primers. The data were produced by immunoSEQ multiplex PCR, yet TCRdb's version contains in-frame clones alone and is incomplete. Of 150,000 to 200,000 clones detected, around 86% appear once; the ten largest clones hold 6.3%. Material: PBMCs. Receptors were obtained from a man aged 40-49 years in good health and CMV-seropositive.

This chain joins TRBV27 and TRBJ2-7; perhaps TRBD1 as D (6 bases). V was clipped by 0 bases and J by 5 bases, with 14 bases between them. The V gene's germline CDR1 is MNHEY and CDR2 SMNVEV (reference sequence). The CDR3 length is 15 residues. CDR3 sequence: CASSLSRGRRNEQYF. Written as DNA, the CDR3 is TGTGCCAGCAGTTTATCCAGGGGTAGGAGGAACGAGCAGTACTTC.

This sequence joins TRBV29-1 and TRBJ1-3, with 7 bases identical to TRBD1. Germline-derived CDR1 and CDR2 are SQVTM and ANQGSEA. The CDR3 spans 13 residues. Trimming removed 6 bases from V and 0 bases from J; junction bases left unmatched: 2. The CDR3: CSVGTASGNTIYF. As DNA, the CDR3 is TGCAGCGTCGGGACAGCCTCTGGAAACACCATATATTTT.

The J gene is TRBJ2-3, the V gene TRBV7-9; 15 bases fit TRBD2. V shed 6 bases, J shed 6 bases, and the junction held 7 bases outside the gene matches. CDR3 length: 16 residues. Germline assignment: CDR1 SEHNR and CDR2 FQNEAQ (reference sequence). The chain's CDR3 is CASSTGLAGGSDTQYF. For the CDR3, the DNA is TGTGCCAGCAGTACCGGACTAGCGGGGGGGTCCGATACGCAGTATTTT.

V is TRBV6-6 and J is TRBJ2-1, with 13 bases identical to TRBD2. The germline V gene encodes CDR1 MNHNY and CDR2 SVGAGI (reference sequence). The CDR3 loop spans 15 amino acids. Unmatched junction bases numbered 8, after V lost 6 bases and J lost 9 bases. This chain's CDR3 is CASSRTSGGFSEQFF. The DNA of the CDR3 is TGTGCCAGCAGCCGGACTAGCGGGGGTTTTAGTGAGCAGTTCTTC.

The rearrangement links TRBV19 to TRBJ2-6; 7 positions agree with TRBD1. Germline-derived CDR1 and CDR2 are LNHDA and SQIVND (reference sequence). The CDR3 spans 16 residues. Trimming cost V 5 bases and J 3 bases; bases outside gene matches: 7. The DNA for the CDR3 is TGTGCCAGTAGTTCCCCGAGGACAGGTGGGGCCAACGTCCTGACTTTC. This translates into CASSSPRTGGANVLTF.

The chain combines TRBV7-8 with TRBJ2-1; 10 nucleotides line up with TRBD1. The V gene end was trimmed by 4 bases and the J gene end by 6 bases; junction bases not matched to a gene: 12. The V gene's germline CDR1 is SGHVS and CDR2 FQNEAQ. The CDR3 covers 17 residues. CDR3 in amino acids: CASSYRIRQGAGNEQFF. DNA for the CDR3: TGTGCCAGCAGCTACCGAATCCGACAGGGGGCGGGCAATGAGCAGTTCTTC.